This T cell receptor beta chain is drawn from a study of Graves' ophthalmopathy and Graves' hyperthyroidism. General observations from the study: Most thyroid-expanded clonotypes exceeding 0.001 frequency were also found in blood.

Comments on this clonotype: Its antigen is not known.

Amplification targeted the TCR beta CDR3 regions, with RNA transcripts as the source material. First-round RT-PCR employed HTBI primers, with a second-round multiplex PCR after it. TCRdb re-called the multiplex PCR reads through MiXCR, storing one row per CDR3 protein. The sample holds approximately 640,000 distinct CDR3 sequences, 35% to 50% seen once. The diagnostic workup employed clinical symptoms, serum thyroxine, TRAb, thyroid ultrasound and orbital computed tomography. The length of the CDR3 is 14 residues. V shed 0 bases and J shed 8 bases, with 10 bases lying between them. The rearrangement links TRBV12-3 or TRBV12-4 to TRBJ2-2; D could derive from TRBD1 or TRBD2 (5 bases each). The receptor comes from an adult man with Graves' ophthalmopathy. The sequencing sample was made of peripheral blood. In DNA, the CDR3 is TGTGCCAGCAGTTTAGCGGGGGTGAAAGGGGAGCTGTTTTTT. It encodes CASSLAGVKGELFF.